This T cell receptor beta chain is from a study of blood T cell repertoires in COVID-19. Study summary: T cells, B-cell-depleted T cells, or PBMCs provided the cDNA or gDNA that served as material.

Per the study methods: The assay estimated nucleated cells by amplifying reference gene primers. TCRdb keeps only in-frame clones here, not all; method: immunoSEQ multiplex PCR. V and J calls and clone size follow that table, whereas D and trimming were derived from the DNA. The sample contains some 300,000 clones, approximately 86% of which appear only once. All enrollees were about 18 to 95 years old and from 20 to 30 US areas. Among Cohort 3 donors, those recovered had two negative PCRs, clearance, or symptom resolution. The receptor was isolated from a woman aged 30 to 39 who had recovered from COVID-19. The sequenced sample consisted of PBMCs or T cells enriched from blood (not recorded which).

This CDR3 is CASSRGTSGTYEQYF. CDR3 nucleotide sequence: TGTGCCAGCAGCCGTGGGACTAGCGGAACCTACGAGCAGTACTTC. This chain connects TRBV27 to TRBJ2-7, with TRBD2 matching 11 bases. Germline CDR1 reads MNHEY; CDR2 reads SMNVEV (reference sequence). Trimming removed 6 bases from V and 2 bases from J; junction bases left unmatched: 6. This CDR3 has 15 amino acids.